Below, 9 T cell receptor beta chains from the same sample are listed, as sequenced in a study of molecular identifiers for immune sequencing clone quantification. TCRdb ran MiXCR on the PCR reads and lists one entry per CDR3 protein. Here the sample spans approximately 550,000 distinct CDR3 sequences, around 21% being singletons. Sequencing input: naive CD8+ T cells from blood, with Jurkat cell RNA spiked in. Regarding subset: FACS-sorted CD8+CD4-CCR7+CD45RA+ naive T cells. The receptors come from a human donor in good health. Some libraries in this study had Jurkat cell RNA spiked in.

This rearrangement joins TRBV7-9 to TRBJ2-3; maybe TRBD1 (6 bases). V was clipped by 1 base and J by 1 base, with 12 bases between them. Germline V CDR1 and CDR2: SEHNR, FQNEAQ (reference sequence). The CDR3 covers 16 residues. CDR3 DNA: TGTGCCAGCAGCTTAGTTGTCAGGGGTGGCACAGATACGCAGTATTTT. Translating gives CASSLVVRGGTDTQYF.

This chain joins TRBV4-1 and TRBJ1-1; D may be TRBD1 (6 bases). V gave up 1 base and J gave up 11 bases, with 20 bases separating them. CDR1 and CDR2 (germline): MGHRA, YSYEKL. The CDR3 spans 15 residues. CDR3: CASSQVSGRGDGAFF. CDR3 nucleotide sequence: TGCGCCAGCAGCCAAGTGTCGGGCAGGGGAGATGGGGCTTTCTTT.

This clonotype was picked up a small number of times. Lacking the conserved final phenylalanine or tryptophan, this CDR3 likely reflects a read error. The chain is built from TRBV7-3 and TRBJ2-7, with 8 bases lining up with TRBD2. The CDR3 is made up of 13 amino acids. Germline V lookup: CDR1 SGHTA, CDR2 FQGTGA. V shed 3 bases and J 3 bases; nucleotides not matched to a gene: 1. The CDR3 DNA follows: TGTGCCAGCAGCTTGGGACTAGACTACGAGCAGTACTCC. Protein product: CASSLGLDYEQYS.

J is TRBJ2-7 and V is TRBV7-2; perhaps TRBD1 as D (6 bases). This CDR3 is built from 15 residues. CDR1 SGHTA and CDR2 FQGNSA come from the germline V gene. The ends were cut back, 1 base at V and 2 bases at J, with 12 bases in the middle. This chain's CDR3 is CASSLDKGDTYEQYF. In DNA form, the CDR3 reads TGTGCCAGCAGCTTAGACAAGGGGGACACCTACGAGCAGTACTTC.

This clonotype has more than one count but fewer than ten. The chain combines TRBV12-3 or TRBV12-4 with TRBJ2-1; TRBD2 is a possible D gene (5 bases). Deletions cut 4 bases from V and 9 bases from J, with 10 bases between. The CDR3 sequence is 12 residues long. This chain's CDR3 is CASSWGEPEQFF. In DNA form, the CDR3 reads TGTGCCAGCAGTTGGGGAGAACCTGAGCAGTTCTTC.

This clonotype came up many times. The junction shows a germline mismatch at one end, possibly a read error. This chain connects TRBV28 to TRBJ1-6, with 7 bases lining up with TRBD1. Germline V gene sequence: CDR1 MDHEN, CDR2 SYDVKM. This CDR3 is built from 16 residues. The CDR3 DNA reads as TGTGCCAGCAGTTTTCGAGGGGGCAAGTCTAATCCACCCCTCCACTTT. Translating gives CASSFRGGKSNPPLHF.

This clonotype has at least ten counts. The chain joins TRBV6-2 or TRBV6-3 to TRBJ2-7; possible D gene TRBD2, 6 bases. The CDR3 runs 14 residues. Trimming removed 4 bases at V and 0 bases at J, with 10 bases between. The germline V gene encodes CDR1 MNHEY and CDR2 SVGEGT. The CDR3 spells CASSSMGLSYEQYF. The CDR3 DNA follows: TGTGCCAGCAGTTCCATGGGACTCTCCTACGAGCAGTACTTC.

This clonotype was seen only once. A read error is possible here, since a much larger clone lies one base away. The chain links TRBV7-9 to TRBJ2-5; D might be TRBD1 (6 bases). This CDR3 region has 16 residues. The germline CDR1 and CDR2 sequences are SEHNR and FQNEAQ (reference sequence). The DNA of the CDR3 is TGTGCCAGCAGCTTAGGCCCCACAGGGAATCAAGAGGCCCAGTACTTC. This sequence encodes CASSLGPTGNQEAQYF.

This clonotype was seen many times. This chain connects TRBV12-3 or TRBV12-4 to TRBJ2-4, with D perhaps matching TRBD2 (5 bases). The CDR3 extends over 13 amino acids. The V gene lost 3 bases and the J gene lost 8 bases, with 11 bases spanning the gap. In DNA form, the CDR3 reads TGTGCCAGCAGTTTGGCTAGCCGGGACATTCAGTACTTC. This gives the protein CASSLASRDIQYF.